The 10 T cell receptor beta chains in this list originate from one sample, sequenced in a study of blood T cell repertoires in COVID-19. Libraries were prepared by immunoSEQ multiplex PCR; TCRdb keeps only in-frame clonotypes and omits some of them. The sample shows 60,000 to 85,000 clones, approximately 80% of them seen only once. The sequenced sample was peripheral blood. These receptors originate from a human donor in a cohort sampled during active COVID-19.

This chain joins TRBV7-3 and TRBJ2-7; 13 bases are shared with TRBD2. The junction had 17 bases not matched to a gene; V was cut back by 1 base and J by 2 bases. This CDR3 region has 21 residues. Germline values: CDR1 SGHTA, CDR2 FQGTGA. This CDR3 reads CASSLKPLTSGGLPTTYEQYF. The CDR3 DNA reads TGTGCCAGCAGCTTAAAGCCCCTGACTAGCGGGGGGTTACCTACGACCTACGAGCAGTACTTC. Full variable domain (remainder filled in from reference TRBV7-3 and TRBJ2-7): GAGVSQTPSNKVTEKGKYVELRCDPISGHTALYWYRQSLGQGPEFLIYFQGTGAADDSGLPNDRFFAVRPEGSVSTLKIQRTERGDSAVYLCASSLKPLTSGGLPTTYEQYFGPGTRLTVT.

The J gene is TRBJ2-5, the V gene TRBV7-9; 8 nucleotides agree with TRBD2. CDR1 is SEHNR, CDR2 FQNEAQ, per germline (reference sequence). The ends lost 4 bases at V and 4 bases at J; junction bases unmatched: 2. There are 13 residues in the CDR3. The CDR3 loop is CASSYTSGETQYF. CDR3 sequence (DNA): TGTGCCAGCAGCTATACTAGCGGAGAGACCCAGTACTTC.

Written as DNA, the CDR3 is TGCGCCAGCAGCCAACACGACAGGGCATATAATGAAAAACTGTTTTTT. As protein: CASSQHDRAYNEKLFF. V gene TRBV4-3 combines with J gene TRBJ1-4; TRBD1 aligns across 7 bases. Germline V gene sequence: CDR1 LGHNA, CDR2 YSLEER. The CDR3 has 16 amino acids. With 2 bases clipped from V and 4 bases from J, the junction kept 7 bases outside the gene matches.

The chain couples TRBV19 to TRBJ2-7; weak D call: TRBD2 (5 bases). Germline loops: CDR1 LNHDA, CDR2 SQIVND (reference sequence). CDR3 length: 14 residues. Trimming left V 6 bases short and J 0 bases short, with 12 bases between. The CDR3 loop is CASSRTVTSYEQYV. CDR3 nucleotide sequence: TGTGCCAGTAGCCGGACTGTCACCTCCTACGAGCAGTACGTC.

The CDR3 DNA reads TGTGCCAGCAGCCAAGTGGGGAGAGTCATGAACACTGAAGCTTTCTTT. Translated: CASSQVGRVMNTEAFF. This chain links TRBV4-2 with TRBJ1-1; D gene unclear. Trimming pared 1 base from V and 0 bases from J, leaving 12 bases between. The CDR3 spans 16 residues. Germline loops: CDR1 LGHNA, CDR2 YNFKEQ.

This chain joins TRBV6-5 and TRBJ2-7, with a tentative D call TRBD2 (5 bases). The V end was cut by 4 bases, the J end by 3 bases, with 13 bases between. The CDR3 covers 14 residues. Germline loops: CDR1 MNHEY, CDR2 SVGAGI. The CDR3 loop is CASSFKLGNYEQYV. CDR3 DNA sequence: TGTGCCAGCAGTTTCAAACTAGGAAACTACGAGCAGTACGTC.

The rearrangement uses TRBV7-3 and TRBJ2-3, with 8 bases matching TRBD1. The CDR3 consists of 18 residues. Per the germline V gene, CDR1 is SGHTA and CDR2 is FQGTGA. The V segment lost 1 base and the J segment 1 base; nucleotides outside the gene matches: 10. For the CDR3, the DNA is TGTGCCAGCAGCTTAATGCCTGTAGCGACAGGGGGCACAGATACGCAGTATTTT. It yields the protein CASSLMPVATGGTDTQYF.

The genes are TRBV18 and TRBJ2-1; D is perhaps TRBD2 (5 bases). This CDR3 has 12 amino acids. Germline V gene sequence: CDR1 KGHSH, CDR2 LQKENI. The V gene lost 2 bases and the J gene lost 12 bases, with 11 bases spanning the gap. CDR3 amino acids: CASSPDRDVQFF. The CDR3 DNA is TGTGCCAGCTCACCAGACCGGGATGTGCAGTTCTTC.

This chain joins TRBV7-9 and TRBJ1-1; D is possibly TRBD1 (6 bases). This CDR3 has 14 residues. Trimming took 5 bases from V and 1 from J, leaving 11 bases between them. Germline assignment: CDR1 SEHNR and CDR2 FQNEAQ (reference sequence). The CDR3 bases are TGTGCCAGCAGCCCGGGACATCAGAACACTGAAGCTTTCTTT. Translation gives CASSPGHQNTEAFF.

This sequence joins TRBV27 and TRBJ2-1, with TRBD2 matching 14 bases. The CDR3 loop spans 16 amino acids. The germline V gene encodes CDR1 MNHEY and CDR2 SMNVEV (reference sequence). V gave up 5 bases and J gave up 3 bases; unmatched junction bases: 3. CDR3 DNA: TGTGCCAGCAGTGGACTAGCGGGAGGCCTCTACAATGAGCAGTTCTTC. Translated: CASSGLAGGLYNEQFF.